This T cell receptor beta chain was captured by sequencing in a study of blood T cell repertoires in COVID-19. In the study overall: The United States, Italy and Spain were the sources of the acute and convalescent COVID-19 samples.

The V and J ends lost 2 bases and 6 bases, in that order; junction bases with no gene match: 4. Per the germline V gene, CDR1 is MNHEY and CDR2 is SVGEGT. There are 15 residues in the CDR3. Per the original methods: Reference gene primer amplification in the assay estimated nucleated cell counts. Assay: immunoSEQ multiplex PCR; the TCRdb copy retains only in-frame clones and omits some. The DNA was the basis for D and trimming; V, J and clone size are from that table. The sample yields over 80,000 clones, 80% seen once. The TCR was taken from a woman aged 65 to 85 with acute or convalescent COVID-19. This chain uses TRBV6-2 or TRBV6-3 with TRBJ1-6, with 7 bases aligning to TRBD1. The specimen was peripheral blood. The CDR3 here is CASSYTQGGNSPLHF. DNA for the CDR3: TGTGCCAGCAGTTACACCCAGGGGGGTAATTCACCCCTCCACTTT.